The T cell receptor beta chain described here comes from a study of vaccination and CD4 T cells after COVID-19. Study-level information: Two Hispanic individuals were among six male and four female convalescent patients. Study-level results: Only after vaccination were a median around 83% of convalescents' reactive clones seen.

V shed 1 base and J 4 bases; nucleotides not matched to a gene: 6. Germline V gives CDR1 SGHVS, CDR2 FNYEAQ. The CDR3 consists of 15 residues. Concerning this clonotype: Its antigen is still unknown.

Sequencing of the DNA from cultured CD4+ T cells was carried out with the Oncomine TCR Beta short-read assay. TCRdb re-derived calls from the PCR reads in MiXCR, one entry per CDR3 protein. The sample contains about 8,500 distinct CDR3 sequences, approximately 50% of which appear only once. Treatment: approximately 10-day PBMC culture with coronavirus spike peptide pools or control peptides (ViraFEST assay). ViraFEST used peptide pools to expand antigen-specific T cells, then sequenced TCRs. The clonotype comes from a human donor who had recovered from COVID-19. The chain has TRBV7-6 and TRBJ2-7; TRBD2 matches at 8 bases. The source material was CD4+ T cells from blood, cultured in vitro. In DNA, the CDR3 is TGTGCCAGCAGCTTAGGAGCGGGGGACCCGTACGAGCAGTACTTC. Amino acids: CASSLGAGDPYEQYF.